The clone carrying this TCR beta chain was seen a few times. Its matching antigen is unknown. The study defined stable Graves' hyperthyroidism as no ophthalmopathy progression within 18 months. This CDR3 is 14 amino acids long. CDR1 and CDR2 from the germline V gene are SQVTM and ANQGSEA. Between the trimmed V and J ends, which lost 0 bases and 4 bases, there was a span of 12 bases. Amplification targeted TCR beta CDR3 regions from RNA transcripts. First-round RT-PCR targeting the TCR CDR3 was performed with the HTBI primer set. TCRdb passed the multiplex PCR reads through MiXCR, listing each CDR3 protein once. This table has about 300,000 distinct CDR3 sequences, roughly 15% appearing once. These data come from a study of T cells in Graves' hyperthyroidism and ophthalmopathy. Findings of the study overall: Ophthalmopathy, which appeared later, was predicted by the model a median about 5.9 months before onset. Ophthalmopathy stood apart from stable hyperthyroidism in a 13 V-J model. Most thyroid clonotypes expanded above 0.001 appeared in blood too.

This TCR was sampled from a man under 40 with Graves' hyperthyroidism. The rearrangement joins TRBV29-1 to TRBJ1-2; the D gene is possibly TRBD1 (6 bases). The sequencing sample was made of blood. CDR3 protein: CSVEEFRGGYGYTF. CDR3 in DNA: TGCAGCGTTGAAGAATTCAGGGGCGGCTATGGCTACACCTTC.